The 30 T cell receptor beta chains reported below all come from one sample, sequenced in a study of cytotoxic CD8 clonotypes in ibrutinib-treated CLL (dated by TCRdb to the early 2020s). Library generation was performed with the immunoSEQ multiplex PCR assay. In its TCRdb copy, this immuneACCESS table keeps in-frame sequences only and misses some clones. Where compared with another copy, unresolved V genes explain less than half of these, and the others have no known cause. For this sample the table gives hundreds of thousands of clones, of which 70% to 80% were detected only once. 5.5% to 8% of the sample goes to the ten largest clones. The specimen was PBMCs, collected before ibrutinib treatment. The receptors derive from a human donor with chronic lymphocytic leukemia.

The chain employs TRBV30 and TRBJ1-2; TRBD1 matches 7 bases. V was clipped by 7 bases and J by 3 bases; unmatched bases: 5. There are 12 residues in the CDR3. Per germline, CDR1 GTSNPN and CDR2 SVGIG (reference sequence). The CDR3 DNA reads as TGTGCCTCCCAAGGACAGGACTATGGCTACACCTTC. Translation gives CASQGQDYGYTF.

This clone was detected only once. V and J are TRBV7-2 and TRBJ2-3; D might be TRBD2 (5 bases). CDR3 length: 14 residues. V was cut by 1 base and J by 1 base, with 6 bases left in between. Germline V gene lookup returns CDR1 SGHTA and CDR2 FQGNSA. The CDR3 region has the DNA TGTGCCAGCAGCTTAGTCGGGGGCACAGATACGCAGTATTTT. Encoded protein: CASSLVGGTDTQYF.

The J gene is TRBJ1-5, the V gene TRBV5-6; TRBD1 agrees at 8 bases. Per the germline V gene, CDR1 is SGHDT and CDR2 is YYEEEE. This CDR3 has 16 amino acids. After removal of 3 bases from V and 4 bases from J, the junction contained 9 bases not matched to a gene. CDR3 nucleotides: TGTGCCAGCAGCTACTTTTGGACAGGGCGTAATCAGCCCCAGCATTTT. Translated, it gives CASSYFWTGRNQPQHF.

The J gene is TRBJ2-2, the V gene TRBV4-2; 7 bases match TRBD1. The CDR3 loop spans 15 amino acids. The germline gives CDR1 LGHNA, CDR2 YNFKEQ. V lost 4 bases to trimming and J lost 0 bases; unmatched junction nucleotides: 2. Here the CDR3 DNA reads TGTGCCAGCAGCCTAGGACAGGCGAACACCGGGGAGCTGTTTTTT. Translation gives CASSLGQANTGELFF.

The chain employs TRBV4-3 and TRBJ2-5, with TRBD2 matching over 11 bases. Per the germline V gene, CDR1 is LGHNA and CDR2 is YSLEER. This CDR3 region has 17 residues. With 0 bases clipped from V and 4 bases from J, the junction kept 7 bases outside the gene matches. CDR3 sequence: CASSQEGLAGGIETQYF. The CDR3 coding sequence is TGCGCCAGCAGCCAAGAGGGGCTAGCGGGGGGTATAGAGACCCAGTACTTC.

This sequence joins TRBV6-5 and TRBJ2-4; 8 nucleotides align to TRBD1. The CDR3 runs 14 residues. The germline V gene encodes CDR1 MNHEY and CDR2 SVGAGI. The J segment lost 1 base and the V segment lost 5 bases, leaving 1 base of the junction unmatched. Written as DNA, the CDR3 is TGTGCCAGCAGTCGACAGGGGGCCAAAAACATTCAGTACTTC. Its protein product is CASSRQGAKNIQYF.

The rearrangement links TRBV25-1 to TRBJ1-2, with D uncertain. CDR3 length equals 12 residues. V lost 4 bases, J lost 2 bases, and 5 bases lay in between. CDR1 and CDR2 (germline): MGHDK, SYGVNS. CDR3 protein: CASSAGNYGYTF. The CDR3, as DNA: TGTGCCAGCAGTGCGGGAAACTATGGCTACACCTTC.

The rearrangement uses TRBV2 and TRBJ1-5, with D possibly being TRBD1 (5 bases). Germline V lookup: CDR1 SNHLY, CDR2 FYNNEI. The CDR3 spans 16 residues. V gave up 0 bases and J gave up 2 bases, with 11 bases separating them. The CDR3 region has the DNA TGTGCCAGCAGTGAAGCCGGCAGGGTGGGCAATCAGCCCCAGCATTTT. This codes for CASSEAGRVGNQPQHF.

Worth noting for this clone: Given a much more abundant clone one base away, this may be a read error. Other DNA sequences in this specimen translate into the identical CDR3. The CDR3 spells CASSLAGQPQHF. The DNA for the CDR3 is TGTGCCAGCAGCTTAGCCGGTCAGCCCCAGCATTTT. The rearrangement uses TRBV7-9 and TRBJ1-5, with D unresolved. CDR1 and CDR2 (germline): SEHNR, FQNEAQ (reference sequence). The CDR3 has 12 amino acids. Trimming took 0 bases from V and 6 from J, leaving 3 bases between them.

This sequence joins TRBV5-1 and TRBJ2-1; D tentatively reads TRBD1 or TRBD2 (6 bases each). Germline assignment: CDR1 SGHRS and CDR2 YFSETQ. The CDR3 extends over 14 amino acids. The V gene lost 1 base and the J gene lost 4 bases, with 9 bases spanning the gap. The CDR3 sequence: CASSLRGQYNEQFF. CDR3 nucleotide sequence: TGCGCCAGCAGCTTGCGGGGGCAATACAATGAGCAGTTCTTC.

The chain is built from TRBV10-3 and TRBJ2-5; no firm D call. The ends were cut back, 4 bases at V and 1 base at J, with 10 bases in the middle. Germline CDR1 and CDR2: ENHRY and SYGVKD. The CDR3 loop spans 14 amino acids. The CDR3 bases are TGTGCCATCAGTGGTGCAGTTGCCCAAGAGACCCAGTACTTC. It codes for CAISGAVAQETQYF.

The chain couples TRBV18 to TRBJ2-1; 8 bases are a match to TRBD1. V was clipped by 2 bases and J by 2 bases; unmatched bases: 14. CDR3 size: 19 residues. The germline CDR1 and CDR2 sequences are KGHSH and LQKENI. DNA of the CDR3: TGTGCCAGCTCACCAAAATCTGCCGGTGCGACAGGGGCCTACAATGAGCAGTTCTTC. It specifies CASSPKSAGATGAYNEQFF.

The chain couples TRBV11-3 to TRBJ2-3; 7 positions match TRBD2. Germline loops: CDR1 SGHNT, CDR2 YENEEA. V lost 5 bases to trimming and J lost 6 bases; unmatched junction nucleotides: 5. The CDR3 runs 13 residues. The DNA of the CDR3 is TGTGCCAGCAGCCCCAGGACTAGGGATACGCAGTATTTT. It encodes CASSPRTRDTQYF.

The V gene is TRBV5-4, the J gene TRBJ2-5; 10 bases fit TRBD2. The germline V gene encodes CDR1 SGHNT and CDR2 YYREEE (reference sequence). V lost 5 bases to trimming and J lost 5 bases; unmatched junction nucleotides: 9. CDR3 length: 15 residues. The DNA of the CDR3 is TGTGCCAGCAGTTCTCCTAGCGGGAGAGGGGAGACCCAGTACTTC. Translation gives CASSSPSGRGETQYF.

This clone was counted between two and nine times. The chain employs TRBV4-2 and TRBJ2-7, with TRBD2 matching 10 bases. From germline, CDR1 is LGHNA and CDR2 YNFKEQ. The CDR3 extends over 15 amino acids. J lost 3 bases, V lost 4 bases, and 6 bases had no gene match. The CDR3 region is CASSRTSGNSYEQYF. CDR3 DNA sequence: TGTGCCAGCAGCCGAACTAGCGGGAACAGCTACGAGCAGTACTTC.

This chain uses TRBV7-2 with TRBJ2-1; perhaps D is TRBD1 or TRBD2 (5 bases each). CDR1 and CDR2 from the germline V gene are SGHTA and FQGNSA. V lost 5 bases and J 9 bases, leaving 14 bases between the germline ends. This CDR3 region has 13 residues. The CDR3 here is CASSRTKGSEQFF. The CDR3 nucleotides read TGTGCCAGCAGCCGGACGAAGGGGAGTGAGCAGTTCTTC.

V gene TRBV5-6 combines with J gene TRBJ2-1, with D unclear. Germline CDR1 is SGHDT and CDR2 is YYEEEE. V shed 4 bases and J shed 4 bases, with 9 bases lying between them. CDR3 length: 13 amino acids. Here the CDR3 DNA reads TGTGCCAGCAGCAACGGCCGTTACAATGAGCAGTTCTTC. Translated: CASSNGRYNEQFF.

The rearrangement uses TRBV4-3 and TRBJ2-3; 7 bases align to TRBD2. V was pared by 1 base and J by 2 bases, with 3 bases of the junction left unmatched. The germline gives CDR1 LGHNA, CDR2 YSLEER. The CDR3 is 15 residues long. CDR3 sequence: CASSQGRDYTDTQYF. The CDR3 nucleotides are TGCGCCAGCAGCCAAGGCCGGGACTACACAGATACGCAGTATTTT.

This clone was recorded a few times. The CDR3 DNA follows: TGCGCCAGCAGCCAATTAGACAGGAGCACCGGGGAGCTGTTTTTT. This translates into CASSQLDRSTGELFF. The rearrangement uses TRBV4-1 and TRBJ2-2; TRBD1 is a possible D gene (6 bases). Trimming shortened V by 2 bases and J by 4 bases, and 11 bases separated the two germline ends. CDR1 MGHRA and CDR2 YSYEKL come from the germline V gene. CDR3 length: 15 residues.

V and J are TRBV19 and TRBJ2-7; 7 nucleotides line up with TRBD1. This CDR3 comprises 14 residues. J was trimmed by 3 bases and V by 4 bases; bases with no gene match: 6. Per germline, CDR1 LNHDA and CDR2 SQIVND (reference sequence). The DNA of the CDR3 is TGTGCCAGTAGTAGGGACAGTCTGGGCTACGAGCAGTACTTC. It specifies CASSRDSLGYEQYF.

The CDR3 DNA reads as TGTGCCAGTAGTATAGGTGGACAGGGTGACAATTCACCCCTCCACTTT. Translation gives CASSIGGQGDNSPLHF. The chain carries TRBV19 and TRBJ1-6, with 8 bases identical to TRBD1. Germline-derived CDR1 and CDR2 are LNHDA and SQIVND (reference sequence). The trim removed 1 base at V and 7 bases at J, leaving 6 bases unmatched. The CDR3 extends over 16 amino acids.

The chain combines TRBV7-3 with TRBJ2-7; D ambiguous. CDR3 length: 14 residues. V was trimmed by 3 bases and J by 3 bases, leaving 12 bases between them. Per the germline V gene, CDR1 is SGHTA and CDR2 is FQGTGA. The CDR3: CASSLFPGRYEQYF. In DNA, the CDR3 is TGTGCCAGCAGCTTGTTTCCGGGTCGCTACGAGCAGTACTTC.

This clone was detected only once. This chain links TRBV27 with TRBJ1-5, with D perhaps matching TRBD1 (5 bases). This CDR3 region has 15 residues. V lost 4 bases and J lost 4, with 14 bases in between. Germline-derived CDR1 and CDR2 are MNHEY and SMNVEV (reference sequence). The CDR3 reads CASSSGRQVNQPQHF. CDR3 DNA: TGTGCCAGCAGTTCGGGGCGCCAAGTAAATCAGCCCCAGCATTTT.

The CDR3 DNA reads TGCAGTGCGGAACAAGAAGATACGCAGTATTTT. Its translation is CSAEQEDTQYF. This chain uses TRBV20-1 with TRBJ2-3; D unresolved. V lost 6 bases and J lost 5, with 9 bases in between. This CDR3 region has 11 residues. Germline CDR1 is DFQATT and CDR2 is SNEGSKA (reference sequence).

On this clone itself: Sequence at one end of the junction differs from germline and may be a read error. V and J are TRBV6-1 and TRBJ1-5, with unresolved D. There are 16 residues in the CDR3. The V gene's germline CDR1 is MNHNS and CDR2 SASEGT. The CDR3 nucleotides read TGTGCCAGCAGTGAACCGATCCCTGTAAGCACTCAGCCCCAGCATTTT. Translation gives CASSEPIPVSTQPQHF.

This clone is a singleton in its sample. The rearrangement joins TRBV28 to TRBJ2-3, with TRBD2 matching over 9 bases. This CDR3 has 16 amino acids. Trimming took 5 bases from V and 4 from J; bases not matched to a gene: 10. CDR1 and CDR2 from the germline V gene are MDHEN and SYDVKM. CDR3 loop: CASSVRLAGAPDTQYF. The CDR3 bases are TGTGCCAGCAGTGTCAGGTTAGCGGGAGCGCCAGATACGCAGTATTTT.

The V call is TRBV11-2, the J call TRBJ2-1; maybe TRBD2 (5 bases). The CDR3 is 15 amino acids. Trimming removed 2 bases from V and 0 bases from J, with 8 bases in between. CDR1 is SGHAT, CDR2 FQNNGV, per germline. Here the CDR3 reads CASSLLASSYNEQFF. The CDR3, as DNA: TGTGCCAGCAGCTTACTAGCAAGCTCCTACAATGAGCAGTTCTTC.

This chain links TRBV5-1 with TRBJ2-6; no firm D call. Germline V lookup: CDR1 SGHRS, CDR2 YFSETQ. Trimming stripped 2 bases from V and 0 bases from J, with 15 bases between. CDR3 length equals 18 residues. The CDR3 spells CASSFVRVSISGANVLTF. In DNA form, the CDR3 reads TGCGCCAGCAGCTTCGTCCGTGTCAGTATCTCTGGGGCCAACGTCCTGACTTTC. Full variable domain (rest looked up from reference TRBV5-1 and TRBJ2-6): KAGVTQTPRYLIKTRGQQVTLSCSPISGHRSVSWYQQTPGQGLQFLFEYFSETQRNKGNFPGRFSGRQFSNSRSEMNVSTLELGDSALYLCASSFVRVSISGANVLTFGAGSRLTVL.

The table lists this clone with a few counts. The chain recombines TRBV30 with TRBJ2-1; 8 bases line up with TRBD2. V lost 2 bases to trimming and J lost 0 bases; unmatched junction nucleotides: 3. The CDR3 is 15 residues long. Germline lookup yields CDR1 GTSNPN and CDR2 SVGIG (reference sequence). CDR3 region: CAWSSGTSSYNEQFF. In nucleotides, the CDR3 is TGTGCCTGGAGTAGTGGGACTAGCTCCTACAATGAGCAGTTCTTC.

The V and J genes are TRBV5-1 and TRBJ2-1; D is unclear. Trimming pared 0 bases from V and 6 bases from J, leaving 19 bases between. Looked up from germline, CDR1 is SGHRS and CDR2 is YFSETQ. This CDR3 region has 17 residues. For the CDR3, the DNA is TGCGCCAGCAGCTTGGAAGCCCGTGTATTAGGGCCCAATGAGCAGTTCTTC. This codes for CASSLEARVLGPNEQFF.